Below, 2 T cell receptor beta chains from the same sample are listed, as sequenced in a study of T cells in women clearing cervical HPV infection. The method was immunoSEQ multiplex PCR; TCRdb's version includes in-frame clones alone and lacks a portion of them. The sample features 25,000 to 35,000 clones, with about 22% in its top ten. The sequencing sample was made of blood buffy coat. All receptors come from a woman aged 18 to 75 with a cervical HPV16 infection that either progressed to CIN3+ or cleared (not recorded which).

Turning to this clone: The read comes to an end 3 residues before the CDR3 does, leaving the germline J gene to fill in the end. V and J are TRBV20-1 and TRBJ2-7; 7 bases line up with TRBD1. Germline values: CDR1 DFQATT, CDR2 SNEGSKA (reference sequence). V lost 5 bases to trimming and J lost 3 bases; unmatched junction nucleotides: 7. The CDR3 is 13 residues long. Incomplete CDR3 DNA: TGCAGTGCTTCGGGACAGATAGACTACGAG. Protein product: CSASGQIDYE. The entire CDR3 sequence reads CSASGQIDYEQYF.

A remark on this clone: Coverage ceases 3 residues before the CDR3 finishes, and the germline J gene fills in the end. The V and J genes are TRBV19 and TRBJ1-2, with TRBD1 identical over 9 bases. Germline values: CDR1 LNHDA, CDR2 SQIVND (reference sequence). The CDR3 consists of 15 residues. The ends lost 5 bases at V and 7 bases at J; junction bases unmatched: 11. The part of the CDR3 DNA that was read is TGTGCCAGTAGTCCACGGACAGGGGAAAGCCCTGGC. It yields the protein CASSPRTGESPG. The whole CDR3 protein reads CASSPRTGESPGYTF.